The T cell receptor beta chain described here comes from a study of cytomegalovirus exposure and HLA in healthy donors (dated 2017 in TCRdb). Broadly, across the study: An earlier analysis of 587 of the donors reported 276 Gb of sequence data and approximately 120 million unique TCR beta sequences obtained from some 170 million T cells. Roughly 300 gigabases of sequencing data and approximately 92 million unique TCR sequences made up an early release that covered approximately 700 HLA-typed donors. The genetic ancestry cluster associated with self-reported Caucasian donors included over 80% of the roughly 410 genotyped donors. The study aimed to test whether cataloging public T cell receptors could reveal signatures of past pathogen exposure. The T cell repertoires of under 750 subjects were profiled by immunosequencing and related to cytomegalovirus serostatus. A separate validation cohort of more than 100 different subjects was used in addition to the approximately 700-subject first cohort. High-throughput TCR immunosequencing, statistical association of individual TCRs with disease status, and machine learning were combined to predict cytomegalovirus infection status. A later analysis re-examined previously published TCR beta repertoires from about 670 donors and added high-resolution HLA genotyping to investigate patterns of TCR occurrence. Rather than drawing on any new phenotypic data, the later analysis identified candidate immune exposures from TCR beta sequences and the way those sequences occurred across donors. An earlier analysis of roughly 580 of the donors used high-throughput TCR beta sequencing to judge whether each TCR beta V gene segment behaved as functional or pseudogenic. Alongside the repertoire data, information on donor age, sex, ethnicity and CMV serostatus was compiled. In a later genetic analysis, genome-wide SNP genotypes for about 65% of the 666 donors were used, and that subset was treated as a discovery cohort. All discovery cohort repertoires had been generated on a single sequencing platform. Both class I and class II loci were covered by HLA typing, at four-digit resolution. The number of typed donors differed by locus: roughly 629-640 for A, B, C, DRB1 and DQB1; approximately 520 for DQA1; approximately 610 for DPA1; and approximately 450 for DPB1. Roughly five DR-DQ haplotypes were handled as single units for association and clustering because linkage in the cohort was strong. Across some 400 genotyped donors of the cohort, an average of approximately 240,000 unique TCR beta nucleotide sequences per donor were sequenced, and 15% to 20% of those sequences were non-productive. General findings and caveats noted by the study authors: For the cohort, immune exposure information was limited to CMV serostatus. The classifier was reported to diagnose cytomegalovirus status with high specificity and sensitivity in both the original and validation cohorts. The 87-base-pair reads could not distinguish some IMGT-functional V segments, including TRBV6-2 and TRBV6-3, so those segments were excluded. In a later analysis, HLA-associated TCR beta chains showed more clonal expansion and lower generation probabilities than non-associated chains that were equally common. The earlier analysis of some 540 of the donors excluded 15 to 20 rarely observed V segments, including chromosome 9 orphons, because counts were too low. A later analysis reported that several top co-occurrence clusters appeared linked to parvovirus B19, influenza, CMV and Epstein-Barr virus. A later analysis found that TCR association rates varied across HLA loci, with DRB1 alleles showing the most associated TCRs and HLA-C alleles the fewest. In an earlier analysis of 587 of the donors, most TCR beta V segments appeared in productive rearrangements about 90% or about 30% of the time, broadly matching IMGT annotations. When HLA alleles, especially DR and DQ, strongly co-occurred, attributing TCR associations to individual alleles was difficult. In this cohort, only TCR beta chains were sequenced, and detectable features were limited by the absence of alpha or paired-chain data. Most TCR sequences were seen in very few donors, while some public TCRs were found in many individuals. HLA typing was unavailable for some donors at each locus, so association tests used only the typed subset. In vitro tests confirmed that three of the cytomegalovirus-associated TCR beta chains recognize cytomegalovirus antigens. A further reported finding was that TCR beta sequences accurately predicted the HLA-A and HLA-B alleles for most subjects in the first cohort. At a false discovery rate of 0.05, a later analysis linked about 17,000 TCR beta sequences to specific HLA alleles. A later genetic analysis associated a missense DCLRE1C variant with V-gene and J-gene trimming of TCR beta chains, and an independent cohort replicated the association. The sequencing pipeline was judged likely to have produced a cluster of highly shared sequence variants as a technical artifact. According to a later genetic analysis, donors in an Asian-associated ancestry cluster had fewer N-insertions in productive TCRs than the approximately 610-donor mean. Sequencing depth was assumed to be roughly uniform across donors in the presence/absence analyses, though that assumption may not hold. According to the authors, the approach could potentially be generalized to other disease states and immunological phenotypes. Correlated functional status among segregating V segments might be attributable to linkage disequilibrium, but an unknown experimental factor could not be ruled out. In a later analysis, most CMV-associated TCR beta chains were found to appear HLA-restricted, with HLA associations seemingly driven largely by CMV exposure. The study gave a list of over 150 TCR beta chains associated with cytomegalovirus.

Note on this clone: Its specific antigen is unknown. The sample holds no much larger clone one base away, and base qualities are not on file.

The cohort comprised some 680 healthy bone marrow donors. At the time of sampling, every cohort member was nominally healthy, though immune exposures that went unrecorded were likely present. The donor tested CMV seropositive, placing the donor among the roughly 300 seropositive members of the cohort. Every donor gave a peripheral blood sample, and the peripheral blood mononuclear cells from that sample were used for TCR beta sequencing. The Qiagen DNeasy Blood Extraction Kit was used to extract genomic DNA from the blood cell samples. Library preparation employed the immunoSEQ multiplex PCR assay. The multiplex PCR relied on a mix of 60 forward primers for TCR Vbeta segments and 13 reverse primers for TCR Jbeta segments. The CDR3 region of rearranged TCR beta genes was amplified from genomic DNA with a multiplex PCR assay. On the Illumina HiSeq System, the amplified TCR beta libraries were sequenced as 87-base-pair reads. The authors' analysis ran thus. A later analysis counted about 82 million unique TCR beta chains across the 550 to 800 repertoires, and 10 million to 11 million of these chains were shared by at least two donors. To remove PCR and sequencing errors, raw reads were error-corrected and collapsed into unique sequences using a nearest-neighbor algorithm that merged closely related sequences. CDR3 sequences were aligned to IMGT reference sequences to assign V, D and J gene segments. For a sequence to be retained, a match of at least six nucleotides was required to both a V gene segment and a J gene segment. A rearrangement was called productive if the CDR3 had no stop codons and remained in frame with V and J, and every other rearrangement was called non-productive. CDR3 was defined according to IMGT convention as the region running from the second conserved V-encoded cysteine to the conserved J-encoded phenylalanine. Sequences without an unambiguous match to a single V gene segment were excluded from the earlier analysis of almost 600 of the donors. An earlier analysis of over 450 of the donors classified V segments as functional when productive rearrangements were above 56.7% and as segregating when the standard deviation between donors was above 5%. To diagnose cytomegalovirus status from the catalog of TCR beta chain sequences, a statistical classification framework was built. V and J gene assignment, in a later analysis, came from comparing TCR nucleotide sequences with IMGT/GENE-DB human TR gene sequences. The TCRdist pipeline was used in a later analysis to assign CDR3 sequences and most-parsimonious VDJ recombination scenarios. A later analysis defined each TCR beta chain by its CDR3 amino acid sequence plus V-gene family, and excluded reads lacking a unique V-gene family. In a later analysis, some 600 highly shared, low-generation-probability nucleotide sequences were removed to address suspected cross-contamination and a sequencing artifact. For each public chain, a later analysis derived a clonal expansion index from normalized ranks of inferred template counts within each repertoire. In a later analysis, generation probabilities were computed using a VDJ recombination model fitted to out-of-frame rearrangements, and the results were checked against IGoR. Hypergeometric tests were used in a later analysis to score TCR-TCR, TCR-HLA and TCR-CMV co-occurrence, with a repertoire-size bias correction applied to the TCR pairs. In a later analysis, false discovery rates were estimated by permuting HLA or CMV assignments 20 times. In a later analysis, co-occurring TCRs were grouped with DBSCAN, and TCRdist sequence similarity was added when clustering was performed within HLA-allele-positive subsets. Co-occurrence clustering excluded repertoires with fewer than 30,000 or more than 120,000 public chains, plus five with anomalous nucleotide sharing. The table was pulled from immuneACCESS by TCRdb, which kept in-frame rearrangements only. Such tables lose some clones; where checked, under half of the loss comes from unresolved V genes, and the rest has no known cause. From that table come the V and J calls and clone size; the DNA was used to work out D and trimming. The sample contains about 71,000 clones, about 70% of them found a single time. 7.6% of the sample is held by the ten biggest clonotypes.

The CDR3, cysteine through phenylalanine, is 13 amino acids long. Only CDR3 DNA remains: 39 bases, in frame from the first base. According to the germline V gene (reference sequence), CDR1 reads GTSNPN and CDR2 reads SVGIG. Trimming takes 4 bases from V and 5 bases from J, and the germline ends sit 12 bases apart. Sequencing was carried out using PBMCs. This clonotype originated in a man aged 40-49 years in good health and CMV-seropositive. The receptor chain draws on TRBV30 and TRBJ2-4; a tentative D match to TRBD1 spans 6 bases. CDR3 reads: CAWIRAGENIQYF. The sequenced DNA: TGTGCCTGGATTCGGGCAGGGGAAAACATTCAGTACTTC.